Here is one T cell receptor beta chain with its context. Its antigen is not identified. This CDR3 region has 17 residues. Germline CDR1 LNHDA, CDR2 SQIVND (reference sequence). The sample originates from a study of monozygotic twins with inflammatory bowel disease. TCRalpha and TCRbeta cDNA went through two nested PCRs of approximately 17 and 9 cycles. For each CDR3 protein, TCRdb gives one entry from its re-call of the 5' RACE reads, without DNA. The sample has about 380,000 distinct CDR3 sequences. Study findings and constraints: Using the inverse Simpson index, IBD patients had lower TCRbeta diversity than healthy co-twins. Patients got different immunosuppressive treatments, which may have made their repertoires more variable. Especially with disease activity, IBD patients had fewer clonotypes in common with others than healthy twins did.

The source is a human donor with ulcerative colitis or Crohn's disease, or a healthy co-twin of an affected twin (not recorded which). The chain links TRBV19 to TRBJ2-3; TCRdb's D gene call, TRBD1, goes unchecked for lack of DNA. Sequenced: blood. This CDR3 is CASSIAPAGGISDTQYF. Based on the CDR3 plus reference TRBV19 and TRBJ2-3, the full variable domain is DGGITQSPKYLFRKEGQNVTLSCEQNLNHDAMYWYRQDPGQGLRLIYYSQIVNDFQKGDIAEGYSVSREKKESFPLTVTSAQKNPTAFYLCASSIAPAGGISDTQYFGPGTRLTVL.